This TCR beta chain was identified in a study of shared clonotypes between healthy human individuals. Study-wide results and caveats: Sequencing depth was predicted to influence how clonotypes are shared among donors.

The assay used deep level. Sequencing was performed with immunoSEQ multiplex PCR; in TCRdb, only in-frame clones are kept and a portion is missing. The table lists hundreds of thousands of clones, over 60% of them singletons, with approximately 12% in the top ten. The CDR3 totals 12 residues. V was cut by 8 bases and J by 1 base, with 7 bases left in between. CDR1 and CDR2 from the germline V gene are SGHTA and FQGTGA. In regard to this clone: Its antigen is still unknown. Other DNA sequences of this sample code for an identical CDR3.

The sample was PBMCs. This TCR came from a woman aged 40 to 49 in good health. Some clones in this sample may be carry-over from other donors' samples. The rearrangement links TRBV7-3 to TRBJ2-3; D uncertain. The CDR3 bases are TGTGCCAGCTCTTGGGGCACAGATACGCAGTATTTT. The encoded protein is CASSWGTDTQYF.